These T cell receptor beta chains were read from a single sample in a study of T cells in localized non-small cell lung cancer. Generated by immunoSEQ multiplex PCR, the TCRdb table keeps only in-frame clones and is missing some. Altogether 50,000 or so clones are present, around 80% being singletons, with the ten largest covering around 4%. The material was PBMCs, obtained before any cancer treatment. The receptors stem from a woman aged 35 to 70 with stage II lung adenocarcinoma. CDR3s include the opening cysteine and the closing phenylalanine or tryptophan. A D gene is named only where the DNA matches it firmly. Clone size is not always given. Where it is, it says once, few, many or a class for expanded clones.

d_call,v_call,clone_size,j_call,cdr3_aa,cdr3_nt
NA,TRBV5-1,once,TRBJ1-1,CASSLERVGNTEAFF,TGCGCCAGCAGCTTGGAGAGGGTCGGGAACACTGAAGCTTTCTTT
TRBD1,TRBV5-5,NA,TRBJ1-5,CASSFADRGGQPQHF,TGTGCCAGCAGCTTCGCGGACAGGGGAGGTCAGCCCCAGCATTTT
NA,TRBV7-2,NA,TRBJ1-2,CASSLSQAQGIGYTF,TGTGCCAGCAGCTTATCCCAGGCTCAGGGGATCGGCTACACCTTC
TRBD1,TRBV5-1,NA,TRBJ1-1,CASSLGSRTGVGTEAFF,TGCGCCAGCAGCTTGGGCTCCAGGACAGGGGTGGGCACTGAAGCTTTCTTT
TRBD2,TRBV27,once,TRBJ2-3,CASSFLSSGGGLRTDTQYF,TGTGCCAGCAGTTTCCTTTCTAGCGGGGGGGGCTTGCGAACAGATACGCAGTATTTT
NA,TRBV6-6,once,TRBJ1-5,CASSYRGEPYNQPQHF,TGTGCCAGCAGTTACAGGGGAGAACCTTACAATCAGCCCCAGCATTTT
NA,TRBV30,NA,TRBJ1-2,CAWSPNWNYGYTF,TGTGCCTGGAGTCCTAACTGGAACTATGGCTACACCTTC
NA,TRBV7-9,once,TRBJ1-4,CASSLAYLEKLFF,TGTGCCAGCAGCTTAGCGTATTTGGAAAAACTGTTTTTT
NA,TRBV30,NA,TRBJ2-5,CAWSLQGETQYF,TGTGCCTGGAGTTTACAGGGAGAGACCCAGTACTTC
NA,TRBV5-1,NA,TRBJ1-1,CASSLTQSGSEAFF,TGCGCCAGCAGTTTAACCCAGAGCGGGAGTGAAGCTTTCTTT
NA,TRBV6-6,few,TRBJ2-7,CASSSRLLGSYEQYF,TGTGCCAGCAGTTCCAGGTTACTGGGGTCCTACGAGCAGTACTTC